This T cell receptor (beta chain) was recorded in a study of shared clonotypes between healthy human individuals. Findings and limits, study-wide: Sampling was confined to blood; repertoires within tissues likely differ.

Germline V gene sequence: CDR1 GTSNPN, CDR2 SVGIG (reference sequence). The ends were cut back, 0 bases at V and 3 bases at J, with 9 bases in the middle. The CDR3 runs 13 residues. With respect to this clone: Its specificity is not known.

The repertoire was sequenced with immunoSEQ multiplex PCR; TCRdb's copy has only in-frame clones and lacks some. The profile covers more than 450,000 clones, with 79% appearing a single time and approximately 13% taken by the ten largest. This receptor was obtained from a woman aged 40 to 50 in good health. Some clones in this sample may be carry-over from other donors' samples. V is TRBV30 and J is TRBJ2-7; D is uncertain. Specimen: PBMCs. CDR3: CAWSVAQHYEQYF. For the CDR3, the DNA is TGTGCCTGGAGTGTCGCCCAGCACTACGAGCAGTACTTC.